This T cell receptor (beta chain) was sequenced in a study of T cell changes during pregnancy in multiple sclerosis. The repertoire was sequenced with immunoSEQ multiplex PCR; TCRdb's copy has only in-frame clones and lacks some. The sample records fewer than 50,000 clones, roughly nine tenths being singletons. Germline-derived CDR1 and CDR2 are SGHKS and YYEKEE (reference sequence). V shed 4 bases and J shed 4 bases, with 9 bases lying between them. The CDR3 consists of 13 residues. V is TRBV5-5 and J is TRBJ1-5; D gene uncertain. This receptor was identified in a female donor with multiple sclerosis, enrolled in a pregnancy study. The sequenced sample was CD4+ T cells from peripheral blood mononuclear cells, obtained in the first trimester of pregnancy. CDR3 bases: TGTGCCAGCAGCCCCAACACGAATCAGCCCCAGCATTTT. Amino acid sequence: CASSPNTNQPQHF.